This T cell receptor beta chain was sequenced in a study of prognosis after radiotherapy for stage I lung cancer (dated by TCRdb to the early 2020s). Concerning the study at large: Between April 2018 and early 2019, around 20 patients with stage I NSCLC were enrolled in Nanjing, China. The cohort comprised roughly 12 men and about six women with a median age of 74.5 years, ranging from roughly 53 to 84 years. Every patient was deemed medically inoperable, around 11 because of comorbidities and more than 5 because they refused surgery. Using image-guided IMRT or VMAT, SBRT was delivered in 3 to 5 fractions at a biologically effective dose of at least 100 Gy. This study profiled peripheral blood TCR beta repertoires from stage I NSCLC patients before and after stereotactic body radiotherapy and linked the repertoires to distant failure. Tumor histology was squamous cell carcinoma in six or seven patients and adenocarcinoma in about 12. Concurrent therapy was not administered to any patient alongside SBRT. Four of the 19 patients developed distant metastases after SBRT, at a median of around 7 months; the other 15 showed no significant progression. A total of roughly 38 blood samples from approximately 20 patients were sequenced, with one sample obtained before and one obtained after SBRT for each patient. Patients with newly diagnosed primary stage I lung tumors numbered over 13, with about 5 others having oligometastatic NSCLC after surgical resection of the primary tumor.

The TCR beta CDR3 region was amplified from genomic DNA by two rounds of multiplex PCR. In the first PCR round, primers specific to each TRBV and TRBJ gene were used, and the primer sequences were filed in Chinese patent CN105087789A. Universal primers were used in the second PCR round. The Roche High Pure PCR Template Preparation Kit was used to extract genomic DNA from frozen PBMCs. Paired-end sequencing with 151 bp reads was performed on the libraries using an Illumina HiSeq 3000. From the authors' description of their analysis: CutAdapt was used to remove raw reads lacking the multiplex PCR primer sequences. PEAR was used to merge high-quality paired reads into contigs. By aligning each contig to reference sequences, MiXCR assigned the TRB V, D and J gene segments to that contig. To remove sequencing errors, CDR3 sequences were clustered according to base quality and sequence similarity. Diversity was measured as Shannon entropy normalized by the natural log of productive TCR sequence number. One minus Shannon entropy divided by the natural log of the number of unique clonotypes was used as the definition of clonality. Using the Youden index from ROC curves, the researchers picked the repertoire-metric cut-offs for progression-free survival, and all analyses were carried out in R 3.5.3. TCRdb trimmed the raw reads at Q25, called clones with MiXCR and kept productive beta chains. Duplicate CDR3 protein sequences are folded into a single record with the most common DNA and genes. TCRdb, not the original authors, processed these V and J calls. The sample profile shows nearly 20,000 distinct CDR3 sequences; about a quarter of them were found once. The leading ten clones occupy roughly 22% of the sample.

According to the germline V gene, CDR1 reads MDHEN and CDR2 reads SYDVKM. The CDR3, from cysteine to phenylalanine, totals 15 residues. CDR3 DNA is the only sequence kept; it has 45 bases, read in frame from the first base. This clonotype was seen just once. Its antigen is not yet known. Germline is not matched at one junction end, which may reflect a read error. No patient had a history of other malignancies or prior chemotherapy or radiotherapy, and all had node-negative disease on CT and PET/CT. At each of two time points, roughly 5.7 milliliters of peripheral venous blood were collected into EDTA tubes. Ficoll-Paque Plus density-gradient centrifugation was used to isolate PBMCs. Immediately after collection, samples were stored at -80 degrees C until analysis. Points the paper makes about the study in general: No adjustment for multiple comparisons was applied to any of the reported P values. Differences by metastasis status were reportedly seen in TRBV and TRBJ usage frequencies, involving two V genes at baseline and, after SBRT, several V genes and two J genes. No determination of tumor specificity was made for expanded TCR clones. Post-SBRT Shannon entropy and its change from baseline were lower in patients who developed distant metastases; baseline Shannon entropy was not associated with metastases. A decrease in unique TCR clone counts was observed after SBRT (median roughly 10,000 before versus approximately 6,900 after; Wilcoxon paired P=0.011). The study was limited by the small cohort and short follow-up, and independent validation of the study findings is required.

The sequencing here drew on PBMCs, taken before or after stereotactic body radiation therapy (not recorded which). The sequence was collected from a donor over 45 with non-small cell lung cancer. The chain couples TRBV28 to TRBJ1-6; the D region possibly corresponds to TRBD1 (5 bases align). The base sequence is TGTGCCGGCAGGGCCACAGTGTCAGTTAATTCACCCCTCCACTTT. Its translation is CAGRATVSVNSPLHF.